Each of the 24 T cell receptor beta chains below was sequenced from the same sample in a study of blood T cell repertoires in COVID-19. Sequencing used immunoSEQ multiplex PCR; TCRdb keeps in-frame clones, though not all of them. The data hold about 90,000 clones, with 92% observed a single time. What was sequenced was peripheral blood. These receptor sequences come from a woman aged 55-69 years with active COVID-19.

The chain is built from TRBV6-5 and TRBJ2-3; 10 positions agree with TRBD1. The J segment lost 3 bases and the V segment lost 6 bases, leaving 6 bases of the junction unmatched. Germline CDR1 MNHEY, CDR2 SVGAGI. This CDR3 has 15 residues. As DNA, the CDR3 is TGTGCCAGCAGCCGACAGGGGGCAGGGACAGATACGCAGTATTTT. It specifies CASSRQGAGTDTQYF.

J is TRBJ1-1 and V is TRBV7-9; tentative D call: TRBD1 (6 bases). The V end lost 1 base, the J end lost 10 bases, and 13 bases lay between the germline ends. This CDR3 contains 13 residues. CDR1 and CDR2 from the germline V gene are SEHNR and FQNEAQ (reference sequence). DNA for the CDR3: TGTGCCAGCAGCTTAGATGGGGGCCGAGCAGCTTTCTTT. This gives the protein CASSLDGGRAAFF.

The chain uses TRBV7-2 and TRBJ1-1; maybe TRBD1 (6 bases). Germline CDR1 reads SGHTA; CDR2 reads FQGNSA. V was shortened by 1 base and J by 10 bases, with 16 bases between the two germline ends. The CDR3 is made up of 14 amino acids. The CDR3 here is CASSLVAREGGAFF. DNA of the CDR3: TGTGCCAGCAGCTTAGTGGCCAGGGAAGGGGGAGCTTTCTTT.

V gene TRBV27 combines with J gene TRBJ1-6, with D tentatively TRBD1 (5 bases). V was cut by 2 bases and J by 7 bases, with 15 bases left in between. The CDR3 is made up of 16 amino acids. Germline values: CDR1 MNHEY, CDR2 SMNVEV (reference sequence). The CDR3 sequence: CASSLEGAWGNSPLHF. The CDR3, as DNA: TGTGCCAGCAGTTTAGAAGGGGCTTGGGGAAATTCACCCCTCCACTTT.

The V gene is TRBV6-4, the J gene TRBJ2-1, with TRBD2 matching 11 bases. The CDR3 extends over 16 amino acids. Germline lookup yields CDR1 MRHNA and CDR2 SNTAGT. V lost 6 bases to trimming and J lost 4 bases; unmatched junction nucleotides: 8. CDR3 sequence (DNA): TGTGCCAGCAGCTTAGAGACTAGCGGGAAATACAATGAGCAGTTCTTC. Encoded protein: CASSLETSGKYNEQFF.

This sequence joins TRBV28 and TRBJ2-2, with 7 bases matching TRBD1. V shed 6 bases, J shed 6 bases, and the junction held 7 bases outside the gene matches. This CDR3 contains 14 residues. Germline values: CDR1 MDHEN, CDR2 SYDVKM. CDR3 nucleotides: TGTGCCAGCAGGACGGGACAGCCCTCCGGGGAGCTGTTTTTT. Its protein is CASRTGQPSGELFF.

The genes are TRBV2 and TRBJ2-4, with 7 bases lining up with TRBD1. Germline V gene sequence: CDR1 SNHLY, CDR2 FYNNEI. The trim removed 0 bases at V and 12 bases at J, leaving 8 bases unmatched. The CDR3 has 14 residues. Here the CDR3 reads CASSEAGGPGAQYF. The CDR3 DNA sequence: TGTGCCAGCAGTGAAGCAGGGGGCCCTGGGGCTCAGTACTTC.

The chain links TRBV3-1 (or the pseudogene TRBV3-2) to TRBJ2-2, with unresolved D. Trimming took off 2 bases at V and 3 bases at J, with 7 bases between the two ends. CDR1 and CDR2 from the germline V gene are LGHDT and YNNKEL (reference sequence). The length of the CDR3 is 14 residues. CDR3 amino acids: CASSQLPDTGELFF. The CDR3 DNA reads TGTGCCAGCAGCCAACTCCCCGACACCGGGGAGCTGTTTTTT.

The chain recombines TRBV6-6 with TRBJ1-6; a possible D gene is TRBD1 (5 bases). Germline-derived CDR1 and CDR2 are MNHNY and SVGAGI (reference sequence). The CDR3 runs 16 residues. V was shortened by 0 bases and J by 7 bases, with 13 bases between the two germline ends. This CDR3 is CASSYSKGNPNSPLHF. The CDR3 coding sequence is TGTGCCAGCAGTTACTCGAAGGGGAACCCGAATTCACCCCTCCACTTT.

The V gene is TRBV28, the J gene TRBJ1-5; 11 bases are shared with TRBD1. From germline, CDR1 is MDHEN and CDR2 SYDVKM. V shed 2 bases and J 2 bases; nucleotides not matched to a gene: 8. This CDR3 has 18 residues. Written as DNA, the CDR3 is TGTGCCAGCAGTTTAAGGACAGGGGGCCCATGGGGCAATCAGCCCCAGCATTTT. The encoded protein is CASSLRTGGPWGNQPQHF.

The V and J genes are TRBV7-2 and TRBJ1-5, with D hard to call. The CDR3 spans 15 residues. With 5 bases removed from V and 3 bases from J, the gap between germline ends came to 14 bases. Germline V gene sequence: CDR1 SGHTA, CDR2 FQGNSA. This CDR3 is CASSPGSGANQPQHF. In nucleotides, the CDR3 is TGTGCCAGCAGCCCGGGAAGTGGAGCCAATCAGCCCCAGCATTTT.

V is TRBV5-3 and J is TRBJ1-2; possible D gene TRBD1, 5 bases. TRBV5-3 is an ORF, and what it does is uncertain. CDR3 length equals 13 residues. Deletions cut 3 bases from V and 4 bases from J, with 10 bases between. For the CDR3, the DNA is TGTGCCAGAAGCTCCAGGGCTGGCTATGGCTACACCTTC. Its protein is CARSSRAGYGYTF.

This sequence joins TRBV5-1 and TRBJ1-4; 9 bases are a match to TRBD1. This CDR3 has 16 amino acids. The germline V gene has CDR1 SGHRS and CDR2 YFSETQ. V dropped 4 bases and J dropped 5; count of bases not matched to a gene: 9. This chain's CDR3 is CASSMGQGLSNEKLFF. CDR3 nucleotides: TGCGCCAGCAGCATGGGACAGGGTTTATCAAATGAAAAACTGTTTTTT.

V is TRBV6-5 and J is TRBJ1-4; a possible D gene is TRBD1 (5 bases). V lost 6 bases to trimming and J lost 5 bases, with 13 bases between them. Germline assignment: CDR1 MNHEY and CDR2 SVGAGI. The CDR3 is 14 residues long. The CDR3 region is CASRDDGGNEKLFF. CDR3 DNA sequence: TGTGCCAGCAGGGACGACGGGGGGAATGAAAAACTGTTTTTT.

The rearrangement joins TRBV2 to TRBJ2-2, with D tentatively TRBD1 (5 bases). V lost 4 bases to trimming and J lost 5 bases, with 11 bases between them. The CDR3 covers 14 residues. The germline V gene has CDR1 SNHLY and CDR2 FYNNEI. The CDR3 sequence is CASSARQKTGELFF. CDR3 in DNA: TGTGCCAGCAGTGCCCGACAGAAGACCGGGGAGCTGTTTTTT.

As DNA, the CDR3 is TGCAGTGCTAGTTCGACTAGCGGGGGGGCATACGAGCAGTACTTC. Translation: CSASSTSGGAYEQYF. The chain uses TRBV20-1 and TRBJ2-7; 14 bases are shared with TRBD2. This CDR3 is built from 15 residues. Germline CDR1 and CDR2: DFQATT and SNEGSKA (reference sequence). Unmatched junction bases numbered 5, after V lost 3 bases and J lost 4 bases.

V usage is TRBV10-3 and J usage is TRBJ1-6; 7 nucleotides match TRBD1. Trimming at V came to 6 bases and at J to 10 bases, leaving 6 bases not matched to a gene. The germline gives CDR1 ENHRY, CDR2 SYGVKD. The CDR3 loop spans 13 amino acids. CDR3 in DNA: TGTGCCATCAGCGACAGGGCCCCCTCACCCCTCCACTTT. It codes for CAISDRAPSPLHF.

The rearrangement joins TRBV2 to TRBJ1-6, with a possible D match to TRBD1 (6 bases). The CDR3 has 15 amino acids. Germline assignment: CDR1 SNHLY and CDR2 FYNNEI. Between the trimmed V and J ends, which lost 4 bases and 6 bases, there was a span of 13 bases. CDR3 coding DNA: TGTGCCAGCAGTGGGCTCAGGGGTTCTAATTCACCCCTCCACTTT. Translation: CASSGLRGSNSPLHF.

J is TRBJ2-7 and V is TRBV18; 8 bases fit TRBD1. V lost 0 bases, J lost 0 bases, and 4 bases stayed unmatched. Germline CDR1 KGHSH, CDR2 LQKENI. The CDR3 is 16 residues long. In DNA form, the CDR3 reads TGTGCCAGCTCACCACCTCCAGGGGGCGCCTCCTACGAGCAGTACTTC. It encodes CASSPPPGGASYEQYF.

V is TRBV5-6 and J is TRBJ2-1; 8 nucleotides line up with TRBD2. V shed 0 bases and J 6 bases; nucleotides not matched to a gene: 2. Per the germline V gene, CDR1 is SGHDT and CDR2 is YYEEEE. This CDR3 spans 14 amino acids. The CDR3 DNA is TGTGCCAGCAGCTTGGGAGCGGGAGCCAATGAGCAGTTCTTC. It translates to CASSLGAGANEQFF.

The chain recombines TRBV4-3 with TRBJ2-3; 9 bases are shared with TRBD1. V shed 4 bases, J shed 0 bases, and the junction held 8 bases outside the gene matches. Looked up from germline, CDR1 is LGHNA and CDR2 is YSLEER. The CDR3 totals 17 residues. The CDR3 is CASSPTGTGSSTDTQYF. The CDR3 DNA is TGCGCCAGCAGCCCAACCGGGACAGGGTCTAGCACAGATACGCAGTATTTT.

This sequence joins TRBV5-1 and TRBJ2-1, with a weak D call TRBD2 (6 bases). This CDR3 contains 15 residues. CDR1 is SGHRS, CDR2 YFSETQ, per germline. V lost 0 bases and J lost 3, with 10 bases in between. CDR3 nucleotides: TGCGCCAGCAGCTTGGGGGCGGGAAACTACAATGAGCAGTTCTTC. Protein: CASSLGAGNYNEQFF.

The gene calls are TRBV28 and TRBJ1-3, with TRBD1 matching over 12 bases. The CDR3 spans 18 residues. The germline CDR1 and CDR2 sequences are MDHEN and SYDVKM. The J segment lost 0 bases and the V segment lost 4 bases, leaving 7 bases of the junction unmatched. CDR3: CASSSYGTGGPSGNTIYF. The CDR3 region has the DNA TGTGCCAGCAGTTCATACGGGACAGGGGGCCCCTCTGGAAACACCATATATTTT.

The chain has TRBV29-1 and TRBJ1-1; D gene uncertain. The CDR3 has 13 amino acids. Germline V gene sequence: CDR1 SQVTM, CDR2 ANQGSEA. V was pared by 6 bases and J by 4 bases, with 15 bases between. The DNA of the CDR3 is TGCAGCGTAGGTAGACTGGGGAGCACTGAAGCTTTCTTT. Translation gives CSVGRLGSTEAFF.